These 9 T cell receptor beta chains were all obtained from the same sample, sequenced in a study of control samples from healthy donors and cancer patients. The assay was immunoSEQ multiplex PCR, and TCRdb's table has in-frame clones only and misses some. Here the sample spans 120,000 or so clones, about 90% being singletons. Material for sequencing was blood. All receptors come from a man aged 18 to 30 in good health.

V and J are TRBV12-5 and TRBJ2-5; D may be TRBD1 (7 bases). The CDR3 contains 13 residues. Germline CDR1 LGHNT, CDR2 FRNRAP. V shed 6 bases and J shed 4 bases, with 12 bases lying between them. In DNA form, the CDR3 reads TGTGCTAGTGGCCCTCAGGGGGGAGAGACCCAGTACTTC. This codes for CASGPQGGETQYF.

The chain combines TRBV18 with TRBJ1-3; D not certain. Trimming removed 2 bases from V and 0 bases from J, with 20 bases in between. This CDR3 comprises 19 residues. The germline V gene encodes CDR1 KGHSH and CDR2 LQKENI. CDR3 sequence (DNA): TGTGCCAGCTCACCATGGCAGATCGAGGACTTTCTCTCTGGAAACACCATATATTTT. It encodes CASSPWQIEDFLSGNTIYF.

The rearrangement uses TRBV7-6 and TRBJ2-7, with unresolved D. The CDR3 is made up of 16 amino acids. Germline V lookup: CDR1 SGHVS, CDR2 FNYEAQ. Trimming pared 2 bases from V and 0 bases from J, leaving 14 bases between. The CDR3 loop reads CASSLLAREGSYEQYF. CDR3 nucleotides: TGTGCCAGCAGCTTACTTGCTAGGGAAGGCTCCTACGAGCAGTACTTC.

The chain combines TRBV5-6 with TRBJ1-5, with no clear D. Germline V gene lookup returns CDR1 SGHDT and CDR2 YYEEEE. V dropped 4 bases and J dropped 2 bases, with 10 bases sitting between them. There are 14 residues in the CDR3. The CDR3 sequence: CASSRRSGNQPQHF. The CDR3 DNA is TGTGCCAGCAGCAGACGCAGTGGCAATCAGCCCCAGCATTTT.

This chain connects TRBV6-5 to TRBJ1-2, with D perhaps matching TRBD1 (5 bases). The germline V and J ends were trimmed by 8 bases and 6 bases, with 13 bases remaining between them. CDR3 length: 12 residues. Germline-derived CDR1 and CDR2 are MNHEY and SVGAGI. As DNA, the CDR3 is TGTGCCAGCCTCGCGGGGGTTCATGGCTACACCTTC. It encodes CASLAGVHGYTF.

This clone showed up just once. V gene TRBV19 combines with J gene TRBJ1-4; perhaps TRBD1 as D (6 bases). With 10 bases removed from V and 3 bases from J, the gap between germline ends came to 9 bases. The CDR3 covers 12 residues. The V gene's germline CDR1 is LNHDA and CDR2 SQIVND (reference sequence). The CDR3 spells CAIQGANEKLFF. CDR3 in DNA: TGTGCCATACAGGGAGCTAATGAAAAACTGTTTTTT.

This rearrangement joins TRBV5-1 to TRBJ2-1; weak D call: TRBD2 (5 bases). CDR3 size: 14 residues. CDR1 is SGHRS and CDR2 is YFSETQ in the germline V gene. The V and J ends lost 0 bases and 8 bases respectively, with 12 bases between them. CDR3 region: CASSLDPSSYEQFF. In nucleotides, the CDR3 is TGCGCCAGCAGCTTGGATCCTAGCAGCTATGAGCAGTTCTTC. Full variable domain (missing parts from reference TRBV5-1 and TRBJ2-1): KAGVTQTPRYLIKTRGQQVTLSCSPISGHRSVSWYQQTPGQGLQFLFEYFSETQRNKGNFPGRFSGRQFSNSRSEMNVSTLELGDSALYLCASSLDPSSYEQFFGPGTRLTVL.

This clone was detected once. The chain carries TRBV11-3 and TRBJ2-1; weak D call: TRBD2 (5 bases). CDR3 length: 17 amino acids. The germline V and J ends were trimmed by 5 bases and 0 bases, with 17 bases remaining between them. Germline V gene lookup returns CDR1 SGHNT and CDR2 YENEEA. The chain's CDR3 is CASSPRKLRDSYNEQFF. Written as DNA, the CDR3 is TGTGCCAGCAGCCCACGTAAACTCCGGGACTCCTACAATGAGCAGTTCTTC.

The V and J genes are TRBV28 and TRBJ2-7; 12 bases line up with TRBD1. Germline V gene data show CDR1 as MDHEN and CDR2 as SYDVKM. Unmatched junction bases numbered 6, after V lost 4 bases and J lost 5 bases. The CDR3 runs to 15 residues. The CDR3 DNA reads as TGTGCCAGCAGTTCATGGGACAGGGGGCGCGACGAGCAGTACTTC. This codes for CASSSWDRGRDEQYF.